Presented here are 20 T cell receptor beta chains from one specimen sequenced in a study of patients and donors after allogeneic stem cell transplantation. TCRdb redid the calling of the RT-PCR reads with MiXCR, one entry per CDR3 protein. The sample holds about 410,000 distinct CDR3 sequences, around 15% seen once. The sequenced sample consisted of blood, either unsorted or a sorted T cell fraction (not recorded which). The receptors derive from a human donor who was either an allogeneic HSCT recipient or a stem cell or donor lymphocyte infusion donor (not recorded which). It is not recorded whose cells these are; they may come from a transplant donor.

CDR3 bases: TGTGCCAGCAGCCCAGAGTTAGCGGGGGGTATCTACAATGAGCAGTTCTTC. Amino acid sequence: CASSPELAGGIYNEQFF. The V gene is TRBV7-9, the J gene TRBJ2-1; TRBD2 matches 10 bases. V trimming: 5 bases; J trimming: 3 bases; junction bases outside the gene matches: 10. The CDR3 extends over 17 amino acids. The germline V gene encodes CDR1 SEHNR and CDR2 FQNEAQ (reference sequence).

This chain links TRBV5-1 with TRBJ1-1, with D possibly matching TRBD1 (5 bases). The CDR3 runs 13 residues. Germline V gene sequence: CDR1 SGHRS, CDR2 YFSETQ. The germline V and J ends were trimmed by 5 bases and 5 bases, with 13 bases remaining between them. The DNA of the CDR3 is TGCGCCAGCAGGAGAGGTGGGGGTACTGAAGCTTTCTTT. The encoded protein is CASRRGGGTEAFF.

This clonotype was seen repeatedly, ten times or more. This rearrangement joins TRBV24-1 to TRBJ2-2; D possibly matches TRBD1 or TRBD2 (5 bases each). Germline V gene data show CDR1 as KGHDR and CDR2 as SFDVKD. The CDR3 is 14 amino acids. The ends were cut back, 9 bases at V and 5 bases at J, with 15 bases in the middle. The CDR3 loop is CATSQGPGTGELFF. The CDR3 nucleotides are TGTGCCACCTCTCAGGGACCCGGGACCGGGGAGCTGTTTTTT.

This chain uses TRBV6-1 with TRBJ2-7, with 7 bases that match TRBD1. The junction had 4 bases not matched to a gene; V was cut back by 5 bases and J by 3 bases. Germline assignment: CDR1 MNHNS and CDR2 SASEGT. There are 13 residues in the CDR3. The CDR3 DNA reads TGTGCCAGCAGTCCGGGACAGTACTACGAGCAGTACTTC. It encodes CASSPGQYYEQYF.

This clonotype was detected a few times. At one end, the junction sequence differs from germline, possibly due to a read error. The CDR3 spells CASNIAGVHNEQFF. The CDR3 DNA sequence: TGTGCCAGTAATATAGCGGGAGTACACAATGAGCAGTTCTTC. The V call is TRBV19, the J call TRBJ2-1; 9 nucleotides match TRBD2. Germline V lookup: CDR1 LNHDA, CDR2 SQIVND (reference sequence). The CDR3 consists of 14 residues.

The CDR3 nucleotides read TGTGCCAGCAGTGAAGCGCGAGTCTACACTGAAGCTTTCTTT. As protein: CASSEARVYTEAFF. The chain links TRBV2 to TRBJ1-1, with unresolved D. Germline CDR1 is SNHLY and CDR2 is FYNNEI. CDR3 size: 14 residues. Trimming shortened V by 0 bases and J by 3 bases, and 8 bases separated the two germline ends.

The gene calls are TRBV6-2 or TRBV6-3 and TRBJ1-2; tentative D call: TRBD1 (6 bases). CDR3 length: 15 amino acids. From germline, CDR1 is MNHEY and CDR2 SVGEGT. The V and J ends lost 0 bases and 4 bases respectively, with 12 bases between them. Written as DNA, the CDR3 is TGTGCCAGCAGTTACTCGAGAGGGGGGGCCTATGGCTACACCTTC. Protein: CASSYSRGGAYGYTF.

The chain links TRBV15 to TRBJ2-1; D may be TRBD1 or TRBD2 (5 bases each). The V and J ends lost 3 bases and 3 bases respectively, with 6 bases between them. This CDR3 is built from 13 residues. Germline V lookup: CDR1 LNHNV, CDR2 YYDKDF (reference sequence). The CDR3 DNA reads TGTGCCACCAGCAGGGGGGACTACAATGAGCAGTTCTTC. It specifies CATSRGDYNEQFF.

The chain recombines TRBV3-1 with TRBJ1-4, with D tentatively TRBD1 (5 bases). V gave up 2 bases and J gave up 0 bases, with 16 bases separating them. The CDR3 sequence is 18 residues long. Germline V gives CDR1 LGHDT, CDR2 YNNKEL (reference sequence). The CDR3 loop reads CASSQRGAIIATNEKLFF. The CDR3 coding sequence is TGTGCCAGCAGCCAACGAGGGGCGATAATTGCAACTAATGAAAAACTGTTTTTT.

With respect to this clonotype: A much larger clone differs by one base, so this may be a read error. The chain carries TRBV14 and TRBJ1-1, with TRBD1 as a possible D gene (5 bases). V was cut by 2 bases and J by 4 bases, with 8 bases left in between. CDR3 size: 13 residues. Germline V gene sequence: CDR1 SGHDN, CDR2 FVKESK. The CDR3 loop reads CASSQFGGTEAFF. The CDR3 DNA reads as TGTGCCAGCAGCCAATTCGGGGGCACTGAAGCTTTCTTT.

The CDR3 DNA reads TGTGCCAGCAGCCAAGGGAAGTGGGAGGGCCTCACAGATACGCAGTATTTT. Residues: CASSQGKWEGLTDTQYF. The chain recombines TRBV4-2 with TRBJ2-3, with 7 bases aligning to TRBD2. The CDR3 covers 17 residues. After removal of 1 base from V and 2 bases from J, the junction contained 9 bases not matched to a gene. Germline-derived CDR1 and CDR2 are LGHNA and YNFKEQ.

This clonotype was detected ten times or more. The chain uses TRBV7-2 and TRBJ2-3, with D hard to call. The CDR3 contains 12 residues. Germline V lookup: CDR1 SGHTA, CDR2 FQGNSA. The V end lost 4 bases, the J end lost 3 bases, and 5 bases lay between the germline ends. CDR3 coding DNA: TGTGCCAGCAGCTGGGGAACAGATACGCAGTATTTT. Protein product: CASSWGTDTQYF. The variable domain in full, with the rest retrieved from reference TRBV7-2 and TRBJ2-3, is GAGVSQSPSNKVTEKGKDVELRCDPISGHTALYWYRQSLGQGLEFLIYFQGNSAPDKSGLPSDRFSAERTGGSVSTLTIQRTQQEDSAVYLCASSWGTDTQYFGPGTRLTVL.

This clonotype was found many times. The V gene is TRBV12-3 or TRBV12-4, the J gene TRBJ2-1, with 14 bases matching TRBD2. The CDR3 is made up of 16 amino acids. Germline trimming cut 6 bases from V and 6 bases from J; bases unmatched to any gene: 7. The DNA of the CDR3 is TGTGCCAGCAGCGTCCGACTAGCGGGGGGGACCAATGAGCAGTTCTTC. Translated, it gives CASSVRLAGGTNEQFF.

Only a few counts were recorded for this clonotype. The genes are TRBV21-1 and TRBJ2-7; TRBD1 was called by the table and not checked on the DNA. TRBV21-1 is a pseudogene. The CDR3 runs to 14 residues. CDR3 amino acids: CASSKGTLPLEQYF. CDR3 nucleotide sequence: TGTGCCAGCAGCAAAGGGACTCTCCCCCTCGAGCAGTACTTC.

The V and J genes are TRBV20-1 and TRBJ1-6, with TRBD1 matching 9 bases. The J segment lost 6 bases and the V segment lost 3 bases, leaving 3 bases of the junction unmatched. The CDR3 sequence is 14 residues long. CDR1 is DFQATT and CDR2 is SNEGSKA in the germline V gene (reference sequence). The DNA for the CDR3 is TGCAGTGCTAGGCCGGGACAGGGTAATTCACCCCTCCACTTT. Amino acids: CSARPGQGNSPLHF.

In this sample, this clonotype turned up a few times. The CDR3 spells CASSYGTLDGYTF. For the CDR3, the DNA is TGCGCCAGCAGCTACGGGACTCTTGATGGCTACACCTTC. The chain combines TRBV4-3 with TRBJ1-2, with D tentatively TRBD1 (5 bases). V was clipped by 5 bases and J by 6 bases, with 13 bases between them. The germline V gene has CDR1 LGHNA and CDR2 YSLEER. The CDR3 has 13 residues.

The chain joins TRBV20-1 to TRBJ1-4; TRBD1 matches at 7 bases. The CDR3 has 14 amino acids. With V trimmed by 3 bases and J by 8 bases, 9 bases remained unmatched. The germline CDR1 and CDR2 sequences are DFQATT and SNEGSKA (reference sequence). DNA of the CDR3: TGCAGTGCTAGCTCGACAGGGAAGAAAGAAAAACTGTTTTTT. Its translation is CSASSTGKKEKLFF.

This sequence joins TRBV12-3 or TRBV12-4 and TRBJ1-3; D is unresolved. V was cut by 2 bases and J by 5 bases, with 7 bases left in between. This CDR3 region has 13 residues. CDR3 in DNA: TGTGCCAGCAGTTTAAGGGTTAGAAACACCATATATTTT. This sequence encodes CASSLRVRNTIYF.

The rearrangement links TRBV7-9 to TRBJ1-4; D possibly corresponds to TRBD1 (6 bases). CDR1 is SEHNR, CDR2 FQNEAQ, per germline (reference sequence). Trimming shortened V by 5 bases and J by 5 bases, and 15 bases separated the two germline ends. This CDR3 is built from 15 residues. CDR3 nucleotides: TGTGCCAGCAGCCGGTCTTCCGGGGGCAATGAAAAACTGTTTTTT. Translated, it gives CASSRSSGGNEKLFF. The variable domain in full, completed from reference TRBV7-9 and TRBJ1-4, reads DTGVSQNPRHKITKRGQNVTFRCDPISEHNRLYWYRQTLGQGPEFLTYFQNEAQLEKSRLLSDRFSAERPKGSFSTLEIQRTEQGDSAMYLCASSRSSGGNEKLFFGSGTQLSVL.

The V call is TRBV11-1, the J call TRBJ2-5; D is perhaps TRBD1 (6 bases). The V and J ends lost 5 bases and 0 bases respectively, with 16 bases between them. The CDR3 is made up of 16 amino acids. Germline V gene sequence: CDR1 SGHAT, CDR2 FQDESV (reference sequence). For the CDR3, the DNA is TGTGCCAGCAGCCGCCTTCAGGGGCAATACCAAGAGACCCAGTACTTC. Its translation is CASSRLQGQYQETQYF.